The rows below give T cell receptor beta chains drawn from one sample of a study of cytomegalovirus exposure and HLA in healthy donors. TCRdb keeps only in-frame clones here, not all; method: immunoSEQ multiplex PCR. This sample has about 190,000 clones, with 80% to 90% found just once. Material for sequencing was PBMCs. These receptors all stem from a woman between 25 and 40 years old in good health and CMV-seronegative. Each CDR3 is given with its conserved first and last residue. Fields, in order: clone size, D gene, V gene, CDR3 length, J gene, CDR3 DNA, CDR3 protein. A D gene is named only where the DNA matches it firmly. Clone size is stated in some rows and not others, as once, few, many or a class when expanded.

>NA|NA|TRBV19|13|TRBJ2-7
TGTGCCAGTAGTTTGCAGGGTTCATACGAGCAGTACTTC
CASSLQGSYEQYF
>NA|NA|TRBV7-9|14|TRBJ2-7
TGTGCCAGCAGCTTAGAAGGGACAAGTTACGAGCAGTACTTC
CASSLEGTSYEQYF
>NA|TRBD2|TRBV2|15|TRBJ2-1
TGTGCCAGCACCATTAGCGGGAGCTCCTACAATGAGCAGTTCTTC
CASTISGSSYNEQFF
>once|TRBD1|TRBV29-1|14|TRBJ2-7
TGCAGCGTTGAAGAAGGTCAGGGGGTCAACGAGCAGTACTTC
CSVEEGQGVNEQYF
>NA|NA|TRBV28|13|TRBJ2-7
TGTGCCAGCAGCACCCTAGGAACCTACGAGCAGTACTTC
CASSTLGTYEQYF
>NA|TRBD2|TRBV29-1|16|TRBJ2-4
TGCAGCGTTACTAGCGGGAGGCCCCTAGCCAAAAACATTCAGTACTTC
CSVTSGRPLAKNIQYF
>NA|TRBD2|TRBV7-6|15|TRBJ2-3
TGTGCCAGCAGCTTAACTAGCGGGAGTGCAGATACGCAGTATTTT
CASSLTSGSADTQYF
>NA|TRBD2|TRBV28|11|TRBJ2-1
TGTGTAGCGGGAGTAGTGAATGAGCAGTTCTTC
CVAGVVNEQFF
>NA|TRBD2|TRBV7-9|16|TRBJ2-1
TGTGCCAGCAGCTTTTGGCTAGCGGGAGAAGTCAATGAGCAGTTCTTC
CASSFWLAGEVNEQFF
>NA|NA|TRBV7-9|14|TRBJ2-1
TGTGCCAGCAGCTTAAGTCGGTCCTACAATGAGCAGTTCTTC
CASSLSRSYNEQFF
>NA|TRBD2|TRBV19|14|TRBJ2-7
TGTGCCAGTAGTCCCGGGGGGGAAGCCTACGAGCAGTACTTC
CASSPGGEAYEQYF
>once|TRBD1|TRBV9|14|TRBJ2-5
TGTGCCAGCAGCGGGGGGACAGGGGGGGAGACCCAGTACTTC
CASSGGTGGETQYF
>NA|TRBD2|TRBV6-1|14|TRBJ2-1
TGTGCCAGCACCCCAGCGGGGTCCGTTGGTGAGCAGTTCTTC
CASTPAGSVGEQFF
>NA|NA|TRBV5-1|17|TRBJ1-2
TGCGCCAGCAGCTTGGCCTTAGCGGGGGCTTTTAACTATGGCTACACCTTC
CASSLALAGAFNYGYTF
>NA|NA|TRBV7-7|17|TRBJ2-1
TGTGCTAGCAGCTTAGCCGGACACTCTGGATCCTACAATGAGCAGTTCTTC
CASSLAGHSGSYNEQFF
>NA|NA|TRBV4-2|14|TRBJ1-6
TGTGCCAGCAGCCAAGAACTAATTAATTCACCCCTCCACTTT
CASSQELINSPLHF
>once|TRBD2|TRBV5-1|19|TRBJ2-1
TGCGCCAGCAGCGTAGGACTAGCGGGGGGGCTAGCCTCCTACAATGAGCAGTTCTTC
CASSVGLAGGLASYNEQFF
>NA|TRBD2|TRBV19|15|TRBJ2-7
TGTGCCAGTAGTTTGACCCGGACTAGTCTCTACGAGCAGTACTTC
CASSLTRTSLYEQYF
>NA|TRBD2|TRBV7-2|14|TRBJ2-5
TGTGCCAGCAGCCGTAGCGGGAGGCGGGAGACCCAGTACTTC
CASSRSGRRETQYF